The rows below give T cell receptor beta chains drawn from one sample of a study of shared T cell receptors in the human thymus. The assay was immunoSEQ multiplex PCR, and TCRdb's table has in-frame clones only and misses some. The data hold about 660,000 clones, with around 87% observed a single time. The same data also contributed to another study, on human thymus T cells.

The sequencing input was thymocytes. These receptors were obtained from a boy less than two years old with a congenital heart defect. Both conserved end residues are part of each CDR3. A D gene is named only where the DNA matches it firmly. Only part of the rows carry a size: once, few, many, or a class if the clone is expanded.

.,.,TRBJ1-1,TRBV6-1,CASSVITGNTEAFF,TGTGCCAGCAGTGTTATAACAGGTAACACTGAAGCTTTCTTT
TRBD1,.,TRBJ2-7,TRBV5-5,CASSAQTGPAEQYF,TGTGCCAGCAGCGCTCAGACAGGGCCAGCCGAGCAGTACTTC
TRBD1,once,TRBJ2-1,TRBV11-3,CASSLAWTGNFVNEQFF,TGTGCCAGCAGCTTAGCTTGGACAGGGAACTTTGTCAATGAGCAGTTCTTC
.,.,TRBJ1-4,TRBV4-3,CASSQEQHTNEKLFF,TGCGCCAGCAGCCAAGAGCAACACACTAATGAAAAACTGTTTTTT
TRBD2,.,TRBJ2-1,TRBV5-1,CASSLEERGAPRNEQFF,TGCGCCAGCAGCTTGGAGGAGCGGGGGGCCCCTCGAAATGAGCAGTTCTTC
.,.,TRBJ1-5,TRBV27,CASSPTADGHSNQPQHF,TGTGCCAGCAGTCCTACTGCCGACGGACATAGCAATCAGCCCCAGCATTTT
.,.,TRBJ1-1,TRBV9,CASSVEYMNTEAFF,TGTGCCAGCAGCGTAGAATACATGAACACTGAAGCTTTCTTT
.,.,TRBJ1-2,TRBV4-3,CASSHAGQPKANYGYTF,TGCGCCAGCAGCCACGCTGGACAGCCCAAAGCTAACTATGGCTACACCTTC
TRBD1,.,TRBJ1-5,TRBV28,CASSFFPRQGDNQPQHF,TGTGCCAGCAGTTTTTTTCCGAGACAGGGGGACAATCAGCCCCAGCATTTT
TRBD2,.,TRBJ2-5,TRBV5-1,CASIGGRAGETQYF,TGCGCCAGCATCGGAGGGAGGGCCGGGGAGACCCAGTACTTC
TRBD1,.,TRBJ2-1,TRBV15,CATSRGDRDRNSYNEQFF,TGTGCCACCAGCAGGGGGGACAGGGATCGAAACTCCTACAATGAGCAGTTCTTC
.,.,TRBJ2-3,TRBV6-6,CASRSRGSDTQYF,TGTGCCAGCAGATCCCGCGGCTCAGATACGCAGTATTTT
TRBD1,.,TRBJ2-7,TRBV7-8,CASSSGDSYLYEQYF,TGTGCCAGCAGCTCCGGGGACAGTTATCTCTACGAGCAGTACTTC
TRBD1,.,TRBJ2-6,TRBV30,CACRVGTGGAGANVLTF,TGTGCCTGCCGGGTCGGGACAGGGGGCGCTGGGGCCAACGTCCTGACTTTC
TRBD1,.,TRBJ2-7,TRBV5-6,CASSQGQQKTYEQYF,TGTGCCAGCAGCCAGGGACAGCAAAAAACCTACGAGCAGTACTTC
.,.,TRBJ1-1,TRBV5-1,CASSLGHLNTEAFF,TGCGCCAGCAGCTTGGGGCATTTAAACACTGAAGCTTTCTTT
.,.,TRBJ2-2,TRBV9,CASSANQGAADGGETGELFF,TGTGCCAGCAGCGCTAATCAGGGAGCGGCGGACGGGGGTGAGACCGGGGAGCTGTTTTTT
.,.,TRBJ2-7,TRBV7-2,CASSLARGPTYEQYF,TGTGCCAGCAGCTTAGCGCGGGGCCCCACCTACGAGCAGTACTTC
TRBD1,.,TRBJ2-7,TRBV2,CASRIPRDRGPNDEQYF,TGTGCCAGCAGGATACCCCGGGACAGGGGGCCGAACGATGAGCAGTACTTC
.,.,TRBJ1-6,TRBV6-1,CASSERRRGYNSPLHF,TGTGCCAGCAGTGAACGCCGACGGGGATATAATTCACCCCTCCACTTT
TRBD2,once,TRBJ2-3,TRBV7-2,CASSSFLAGGTDTQYF,TGTGCCAGCAGCTCGTTCCTAGCGGGGGGCACAGATACGCAGTATTTT
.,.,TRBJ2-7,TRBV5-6,CASSFPGQTLYEQYF,TGTGCCAGCAGCTTTCCAGGACAGACCCTCTACGAGCAGTACTTC
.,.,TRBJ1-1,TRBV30,CAWSVVGRMNTEAFF,TGTGCCTGGAGTGTGGTGGGCAGGATGAACACTGAAGCTTTCTTT
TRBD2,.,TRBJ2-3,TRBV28,CASSLLAGADTQYF,TGTGCCAGCAGTTTACTGGCGGGAGCGGATACGCAGTATTTT
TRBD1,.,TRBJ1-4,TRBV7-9,CASRRGQNNEKLFF,TGTGCCAGCAGACGGGGACAGAATAATGAAAAACTGTTTTTT
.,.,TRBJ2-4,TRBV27,CASSLYRGVGQYF,TGTGCCAGCAGTTTATATAGGGGCGTGGGACAGTACTTC
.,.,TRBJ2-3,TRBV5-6,CASSLEGTSQGPSTDTQYF,TGTGCCAGCAGCTTGGAGGGTACTAGCCAGGGCCCTAGCACAGATACGCAGTATTTT
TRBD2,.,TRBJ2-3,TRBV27,CASSNPGTSGSLISTDTQYF,TGTGCCAGCAGTAACCCCGGGACTAGCGGGAGCCTGATTTCCACAGATACGCAGTATTTT
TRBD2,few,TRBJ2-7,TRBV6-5,CASSPRERGVPEQYF,TGTGCCAGCAGTCCGCGTGAGCGGGGGGTTCCGGAGCAGTACTTC
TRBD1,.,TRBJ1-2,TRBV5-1,CASSLTGDREVNYGYTF,TGCGCCAGCAGCTTAACGGGGGACAGGGAGGTAAACTATGGCTACACCTTC
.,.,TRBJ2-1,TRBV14,CASAHVRGRDNEQFF,TGTGCCAGCGCCCATGTGCGGGGGCGGGACAATGAGCAGTTCTTC
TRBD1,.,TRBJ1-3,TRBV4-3,CASSQDAPGQLSSGNTIYF,TGCGCCAGCAGCCAAGATGCCCCGGGACAGCTCTCCTCTGGAAACACCATATATTTT
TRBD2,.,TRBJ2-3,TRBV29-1,CSGRLAGLTDTQYF,TGCAGCGGGCGACTAGCGGGCCTCACAGATACGCAGTATTTT
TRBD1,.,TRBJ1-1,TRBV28,CASSAGTVNTEAFF,TGTGCCAGCAGTGCCGGGACAGTGAACACTGAAGCTTTCTTT
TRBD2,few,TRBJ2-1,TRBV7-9,CASRGLAGVSNEQFF,TGTGCCAGCAGGGGACTAGCGGGAGTAAGCAATGAGCAGTTCTTC
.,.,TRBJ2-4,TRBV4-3,CASSQAPGFPKNIQYF,TGCGCCAGCAGCCAAGCGCCAGGGTTTCCCAAAAACATTCAGTACTTC
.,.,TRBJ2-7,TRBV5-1,CASSLPSVIPEQYF,TGCGCCAGCAGCTTGCCTAGCGTAATCCCGGAGCAGTACTTC
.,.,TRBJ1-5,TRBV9,CASSVGRVDQPQHF,TGTGCCAGCAGCGTAGGCAGGGTCGATCAGCCCCAGCATTTT
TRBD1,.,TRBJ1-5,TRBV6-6,CASSCRGQACQPQHF,TGTGCCAGCAGCTGTAGGGGACAGGCTTGTCAGCCCCAGCATTTT
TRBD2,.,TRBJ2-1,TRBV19,CASAALAGGEQFF,TGTGCCAGTGCCGCACTAGCGGGAGGCGAGCAGTTCTTC
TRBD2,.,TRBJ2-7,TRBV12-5,CASGSTSGRSHEQYF,TGTGCTAGTGGCTCGACTAGCGGGAGGTCCCACGAGCAGTACTTC
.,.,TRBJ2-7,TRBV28,CASSLRGGWNYEQYF,TGTGCCAGCAGTTTAAGGGGGGGTTGGAACTACGAGCAGTACTTC
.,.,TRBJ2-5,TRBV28,CASSLCTHGRGQETQYF,TGTGCCAGCAGTTTATGCACCCATGGCCGGGGGCAAGAGACCCAGTACTTC
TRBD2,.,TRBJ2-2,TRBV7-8,CASSPRGLAGSPNTGELFF,TGTGCCAGCAGCCCCAGGGGACTAGCGGGGAGCCCGAACACCGGGGAGCTGTTTTTT
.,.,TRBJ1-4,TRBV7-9,CASSLRGGPNEKLFF,TGTGCCAGCAGCTTGAGGGGAGGACCTAATGAAAAACTGTTTTTT
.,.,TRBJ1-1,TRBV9,CASSVVQGAPKAFF,TGTGCCAGCAGCGTAGTACAGGGTGCGCCCAAAGCTTTCTTT
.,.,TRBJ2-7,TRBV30,CACLPEDHSYEQYF,TGTGCCTGTCTGCCGGAGGATCACTCCTACGAGCAGTACTTC